Following are 13 T cell receptor beta chains from one sample sequenced in a study. Treg sorting used a CD4+CD25+CD127-/low gate. The TRBV12-4/TRBJ1-2 clonotypes were amplified using barcode primers with ligated adaptors. TCRdb fed the multiplex PCR reads into MiXCR, producing one record per CDR3 protein. The sample contains about 200 distinct CDR3 sequences, approximately 7% of which appear only once. What was sequenced was tumor-infiltrating Tregs sorted from the breast tumor. The receptors were sampled from a female donor with breast cancer.

This clonotype is large by share. The rearrangement joins TRBV12-3 or TRBV12-4 to TRBJ1-2; D ambiguous. V lost 0 bases and J lost 4, with 3 bases in between. CDR3 length: 12 residues. Here the CDR3 reads CASSLASYGYTF. DNA of the CDR3: TGTGCCAGCAGTTTAGCCAGCTATGGCTACACCTTC.

The gene calls are TRBV12-3 or TRBV12-4 and TRBJ1-2, with D unclear. The CDR3 length is 13 residues. Trimming pared 3 bases from V and 4 bases from J, leaving 9 bases between. CDR3 region: CASSLSGGYGYTF. The CDR3 DNA reads TGTGCCAGCAGTTTGTCGGGAGGCTATGGCTACACCTTC.

In this sample, this clonotype is large (0.1 to 1%). The V call is TRBV12-3 or TRBV12-4, the J call TRBJ1-2, with D tentatively TRBD1 (5 bases). The CDR3 runs 12 residues. Trimming stripped 3 bases from V and 5 bases from J, with 7 bases between. The chain's CDR3 is CASSLRQYGYTF. DNA for the CDR3: TGTGCCAGCAGTTTGAGACAGTATGGCTACACCTTC.

This clonotype is judged large. The chain is built from TRBV12-3 or TRBV12-4 and TRBJ1-2; unclear D gene. The CDR3 contains 12 residues. With 5 bases removed from V and 5 bases from J, the gap between germline ends came to 9 bases. In DNA form, the CDR3 reads TGTGCCAGCAGTGCCCGAGATTATGGCTACACCTTC. This gives the protein CASSARDYGYTF.

This clonotype is termed large. This chain links TRBV12-3 or TRBV12-4 with TRBJ1-2; 8 bases match TRBD1. The CDR3 length is 13 residues. The V gene end was trimmed by 9 bases and the J gene end by 4 bases; junction bases not matched to a gene: 7. This CDR3 is CASRAGQGYGYTF. In DNA, the CDR3 is TGTGCCAGTCGAGCTGGACAGGGCTATGGCTACACCTTC.

In this sample, this clonotype is large. The V gene is TRBV12-3 or TRBV12-4, the J gene TRBJ1-2, with D possibly being TRBD1 (5 bases). Between the trimmed V and J ends, which lost 6 bases and 3 bases, there was a span of 11 bases. CDR3 size: 13 residues. The CDR3 region is CASSPGADYGYTF. The CDR3 DNA reads TGTGCCAGCAGCCCCGGGGCTGACTATGGCTACACCTTC.

The chain joins TRBV12-3 or TRBV12-4 to TRBJ1-2; 7 nucleotides align to TRBD1. Germline trimming cut 5 bases from V and 4 bases from J; bases unmatched to any gene: 7. The CDR3 is 14 residues long. CDR3 amino acids: CASSPRTGSYGYTF. CDR3 bases: TGTGCCAGCAGTCCGCGGACAGGATCCTATGGCTACACCTTC.

This clonotype is large by share. This rearrangement joins TRBV12-3 or TRBV12-4 to TRBJ1-2, with a tentative D call TRBD1 (6 bases). The CDR3 has 13 amino acids. V lost 7 bases and J lost 7, with 16 bases in between. CDR3 loop: CASTAQGGGGYTF. CDR3 DNA sequence: TGTGCCAGCACCGCACAGGGCGGAGGTGGCTACACCTTC.

By frequency in the sample, this clonotype is large. The chain has TRBV12-3 or TRBV12-4 and TRBJ1-2; D not resolved. The V end was cut by 7 bases, the J end by 8 bases, with 14 bases between. The CDR3 totals 12 residues. This CDR3 is CASTISGRGYTF. The CDR3 nucleotides are TGTGCCAGCACCATATCAGGTCGGGGCTACACCTTC.

This clonotype is labeled hyperexpanded. The chain has TRBV12-3 or TRBV12-4 and TRBJ1-2; D is unclear. V was trimmed by 5 bases and J by 2 bases, leaving 12 bases between them. CDR3 length: 14 residues. The CDR3 loop reads CASSIGRLNYGYTF. DNA of the CDR3: TGTGCCAGCAGTATCGGACGCCTAAACTATGGCTACACCTTC.

This clonotype is large by share. The genes are TRBV12-3 or TRBV12-4 and TRBJ1-2; D unresolved. V gave up 7 bases and J gave up 3 bases, with 12 bases separating them. This CDR3 has 13 residues. This chain's CDR3 is CASTSSDYYGYTF. As DNA, the CDR3 is TGTGCCAGCACTTCCAGCGACTACTATGGCTACACCTTC.

By sample fraction, this clonotype is large. V is TRBV12-3 or TRBV12-4 and J is TRBJ1-2, with 9 bases identical to TRBD1. The CDR3 extends over 14 amino acids. V gave up 5 bases and J gave up 5 bases; unmatched junction bases: 6. This CDR3 reads CASSRTGVGYGYTF. In DNA, the CDR3 is TGTGCCAGCAGTCGGACAGGGGTCGGATATGGCTACACCTTC.

By proportion, this clonotype is large. This chain links TRBV12-3 or TRBV12-4 with TRBJ1-2; no clear D gene. The length of the CDR3 is 12 residues. V lost 3 bases and J lost 4, with 6 bases in between. CDR3 sequence reads: CASSFVSYGYTF. For the CDR3, the DNA is TGTGCCAGCAGTTTTGTGAGCTATGGCTACACCTTC.